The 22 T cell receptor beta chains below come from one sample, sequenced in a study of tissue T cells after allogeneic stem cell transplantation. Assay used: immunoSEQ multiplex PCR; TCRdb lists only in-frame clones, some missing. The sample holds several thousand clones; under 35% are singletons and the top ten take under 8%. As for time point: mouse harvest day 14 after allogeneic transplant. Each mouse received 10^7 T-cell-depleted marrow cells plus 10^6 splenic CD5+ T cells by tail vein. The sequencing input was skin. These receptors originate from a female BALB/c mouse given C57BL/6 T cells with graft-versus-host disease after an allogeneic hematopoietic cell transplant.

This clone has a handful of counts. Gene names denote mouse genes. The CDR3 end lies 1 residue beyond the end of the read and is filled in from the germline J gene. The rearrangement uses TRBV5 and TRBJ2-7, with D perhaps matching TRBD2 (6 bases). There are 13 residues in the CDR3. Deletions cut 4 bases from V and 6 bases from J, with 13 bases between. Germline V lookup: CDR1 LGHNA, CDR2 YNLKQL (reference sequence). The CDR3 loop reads CASSPQTGFEQYF. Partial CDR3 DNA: TGTGCCAGCAGCCCTCAGACTGGCTTTGAACAGTAC.

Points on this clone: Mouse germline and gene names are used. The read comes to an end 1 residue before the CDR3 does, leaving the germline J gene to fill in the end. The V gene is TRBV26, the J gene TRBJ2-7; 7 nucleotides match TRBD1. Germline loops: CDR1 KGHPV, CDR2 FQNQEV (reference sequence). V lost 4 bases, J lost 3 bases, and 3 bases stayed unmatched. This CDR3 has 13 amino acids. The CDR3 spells CASSRWDSYEQYF. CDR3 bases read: TGTGCCAGCAGTCGCTGGGACAGCTATGAACAGTAC.

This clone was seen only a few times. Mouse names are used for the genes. The CDR3 sequence is CASTARGAYEQYF. The DNA read from the CDR3 is TGTGCCAGCACCGCAAGAGGGGCATATGAACAGTAC. The rearrangement links TRBV24 to TRBJ2-7; the D gene could be TRBD1 or TRBD2 (5 bases each). The read stops 1 residue short of the end of the CDR3; the missing end is completed from the germline J gene. The CDR3 runs 13 residues. The germline CDR1 and CDR2 sequences are KGHTA and FRNEEI. With 7 bases removed from V and 4 bases from J, the gap between germline ends came to 14 bases.

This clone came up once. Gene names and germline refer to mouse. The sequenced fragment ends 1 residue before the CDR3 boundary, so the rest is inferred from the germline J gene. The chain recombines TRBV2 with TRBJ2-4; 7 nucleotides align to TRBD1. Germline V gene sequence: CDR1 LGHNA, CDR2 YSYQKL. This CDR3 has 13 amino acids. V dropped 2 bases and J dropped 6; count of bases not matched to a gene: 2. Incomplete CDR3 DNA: TGTGCCAGCAGCCAACAGGGGGAGAACACCTTGTAC. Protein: CASSQQGENTLY. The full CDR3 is CASSQQGENTLYF.

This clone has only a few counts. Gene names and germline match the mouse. CDR3 amino acids: CASSDGQTEVFF. Incomplete CDR3 DNA: TGTGCCAGCAGTGATGGACAAACAGAAGTCTTC. This rearrangement joins TRBV13-1 to TRBJ1-1; D is unclear. The CDR3 extends 1 residue past the end of the read, so its final part is completed from the germline J gene. Germline V gene data show CDR1 as NSHNY and CDR2 as SYGAGN. This CDR3 is 12 amino acids long. Trimming cost V 0 bases and J 5 bases, with 5 bases left between them.

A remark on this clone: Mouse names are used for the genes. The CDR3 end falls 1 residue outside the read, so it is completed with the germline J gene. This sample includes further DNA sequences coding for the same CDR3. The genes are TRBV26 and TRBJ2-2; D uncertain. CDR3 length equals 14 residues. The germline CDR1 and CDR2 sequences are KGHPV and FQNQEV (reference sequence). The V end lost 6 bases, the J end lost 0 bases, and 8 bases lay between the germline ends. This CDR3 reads CASSSTTNTGQLYF. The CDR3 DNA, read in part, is TGTGCCAGCAGCTCGACAACAAACACCGGGCAGCTCTAC.

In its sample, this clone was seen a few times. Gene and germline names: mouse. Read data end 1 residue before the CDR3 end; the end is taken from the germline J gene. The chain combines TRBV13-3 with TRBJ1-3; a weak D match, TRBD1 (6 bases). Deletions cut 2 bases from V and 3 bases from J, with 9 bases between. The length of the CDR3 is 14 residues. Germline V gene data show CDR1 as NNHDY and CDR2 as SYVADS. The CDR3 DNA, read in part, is TGTGCCAGCAGTGAAAACAGGGTTGGAAATACGCTCTAT. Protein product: CASSENRVGNTLY. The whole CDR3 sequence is CASSENRVGNTLYF.

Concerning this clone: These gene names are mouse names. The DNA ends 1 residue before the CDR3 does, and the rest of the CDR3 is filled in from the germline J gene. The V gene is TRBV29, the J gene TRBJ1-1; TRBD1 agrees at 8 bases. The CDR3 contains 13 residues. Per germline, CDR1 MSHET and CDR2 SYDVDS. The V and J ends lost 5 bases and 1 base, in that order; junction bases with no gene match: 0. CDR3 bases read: TGTGCTAGCAGTGGGACAGGGAACACAGAAGTCTTC. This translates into CASSGTGNTEVF. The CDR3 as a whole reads CASSGTGNTEVFF.

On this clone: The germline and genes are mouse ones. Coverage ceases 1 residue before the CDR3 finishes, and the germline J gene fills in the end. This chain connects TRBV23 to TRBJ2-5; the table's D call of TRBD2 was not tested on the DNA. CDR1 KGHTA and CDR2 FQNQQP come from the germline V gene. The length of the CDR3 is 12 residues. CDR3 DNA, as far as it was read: TGCTCCAGTAGACTGGGGGGAGACACCCAGTAC. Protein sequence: CSSRLGGDTQY. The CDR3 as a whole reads CSSRLGGDTQYF.

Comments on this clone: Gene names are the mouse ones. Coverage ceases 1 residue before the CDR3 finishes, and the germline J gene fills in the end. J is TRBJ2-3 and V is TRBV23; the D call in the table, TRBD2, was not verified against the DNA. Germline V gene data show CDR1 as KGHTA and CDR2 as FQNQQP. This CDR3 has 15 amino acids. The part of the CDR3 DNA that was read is TGCTCCAGCAGTCCTCGACTGGGGGGGGCAGAAACGCTGTAT. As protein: CSSSPRLGGAETLY. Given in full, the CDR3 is CSSSPRLGGAETLYF.

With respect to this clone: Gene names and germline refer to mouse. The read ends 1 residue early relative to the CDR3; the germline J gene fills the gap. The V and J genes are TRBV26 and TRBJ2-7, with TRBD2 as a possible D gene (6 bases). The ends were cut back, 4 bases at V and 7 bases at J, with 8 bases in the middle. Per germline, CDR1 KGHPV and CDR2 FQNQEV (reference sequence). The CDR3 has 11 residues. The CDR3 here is CASSHGGEQYF. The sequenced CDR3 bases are TGTGCCAGCAGTCATGGGGGAGAACAGTAC.

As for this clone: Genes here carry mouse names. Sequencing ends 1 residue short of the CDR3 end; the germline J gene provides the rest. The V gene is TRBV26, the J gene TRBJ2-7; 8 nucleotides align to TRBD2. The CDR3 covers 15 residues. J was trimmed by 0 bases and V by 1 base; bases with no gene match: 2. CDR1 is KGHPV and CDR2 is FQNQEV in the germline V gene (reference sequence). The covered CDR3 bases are TGTGCCAGCAGTCTGTGGGGGGGCGACTCCTATGAACAGTAC. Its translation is CASSLWGGDSYEQY. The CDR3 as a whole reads CASSLWGGDSYEQYF.

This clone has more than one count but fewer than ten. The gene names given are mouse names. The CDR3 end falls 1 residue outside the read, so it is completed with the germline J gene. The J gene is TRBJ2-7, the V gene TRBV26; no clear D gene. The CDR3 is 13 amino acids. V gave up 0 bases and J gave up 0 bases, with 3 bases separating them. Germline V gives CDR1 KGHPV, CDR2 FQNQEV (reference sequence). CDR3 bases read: TGTGCCAGCAGTCTGTCTCCCTCCTATGAACAGTAC. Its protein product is CASSLSPSYEQY. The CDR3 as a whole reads CASSLSPSYEQYF.

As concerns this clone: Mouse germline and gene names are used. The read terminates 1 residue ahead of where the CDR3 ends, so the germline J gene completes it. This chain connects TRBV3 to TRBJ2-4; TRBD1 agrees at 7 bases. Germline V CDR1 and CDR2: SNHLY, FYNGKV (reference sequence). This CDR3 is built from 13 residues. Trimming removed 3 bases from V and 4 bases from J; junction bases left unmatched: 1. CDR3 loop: CASSFDRENTLYF. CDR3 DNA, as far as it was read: TGTGCCAGCAGCTTCGACAGGGAAAACACCTTGTAC.

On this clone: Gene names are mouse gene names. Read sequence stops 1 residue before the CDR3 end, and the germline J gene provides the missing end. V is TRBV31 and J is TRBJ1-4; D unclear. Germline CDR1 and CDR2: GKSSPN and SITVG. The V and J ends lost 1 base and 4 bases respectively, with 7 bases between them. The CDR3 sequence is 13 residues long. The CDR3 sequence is CAWSQGGNERLFF. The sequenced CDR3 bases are TGTGCCTGGAGTCAGGGAGGCAACGAAAGATTATTT.

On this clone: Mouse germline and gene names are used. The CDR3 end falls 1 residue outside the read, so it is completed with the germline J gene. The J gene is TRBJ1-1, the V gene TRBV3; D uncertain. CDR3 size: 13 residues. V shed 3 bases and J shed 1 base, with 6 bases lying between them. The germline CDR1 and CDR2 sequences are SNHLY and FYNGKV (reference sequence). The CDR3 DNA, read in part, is TGTGCCAGCAGCTTTCCAGGGAACACAGAAGTCTTC. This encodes CASSFPGNTEVF. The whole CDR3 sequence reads CASSFPGNTEVFF.

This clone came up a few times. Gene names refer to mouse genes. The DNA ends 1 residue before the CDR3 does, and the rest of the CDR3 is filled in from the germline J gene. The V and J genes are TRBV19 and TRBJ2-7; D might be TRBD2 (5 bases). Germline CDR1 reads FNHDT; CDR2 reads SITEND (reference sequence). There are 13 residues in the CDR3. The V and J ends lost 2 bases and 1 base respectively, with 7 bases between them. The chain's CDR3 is CASSMPGSYEQYF. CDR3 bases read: TGTGCCAGCAGTATGCCTGGGTCCTATGAACAGTAC.

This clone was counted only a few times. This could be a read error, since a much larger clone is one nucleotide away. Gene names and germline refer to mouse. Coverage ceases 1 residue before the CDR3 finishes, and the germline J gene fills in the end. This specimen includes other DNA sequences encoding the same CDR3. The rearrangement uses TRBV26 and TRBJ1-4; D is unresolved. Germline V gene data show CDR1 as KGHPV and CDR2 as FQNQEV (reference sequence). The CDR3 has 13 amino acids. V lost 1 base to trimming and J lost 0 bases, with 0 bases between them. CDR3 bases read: TGTGCCAGCAGTCTGTTTTCCAACGAAAGATTATTT. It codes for CASSLFSNERLF. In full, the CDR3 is CASSLFSNERLFF.

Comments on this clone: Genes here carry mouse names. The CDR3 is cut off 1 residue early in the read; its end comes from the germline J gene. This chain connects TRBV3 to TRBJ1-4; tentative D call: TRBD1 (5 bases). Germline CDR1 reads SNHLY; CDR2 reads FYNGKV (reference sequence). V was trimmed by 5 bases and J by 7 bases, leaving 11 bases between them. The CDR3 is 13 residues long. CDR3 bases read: TGTGCCAGCAGCCCCCCCGGGGCCGAAAGATTATTT. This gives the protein CASSPPGAERLF. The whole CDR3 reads CASSPPGAERLFF.

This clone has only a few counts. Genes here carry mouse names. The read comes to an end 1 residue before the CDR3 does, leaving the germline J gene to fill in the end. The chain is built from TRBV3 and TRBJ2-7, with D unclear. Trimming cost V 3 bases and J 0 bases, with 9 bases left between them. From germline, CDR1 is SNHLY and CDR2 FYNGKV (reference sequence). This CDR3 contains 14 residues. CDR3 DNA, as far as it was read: TGTGCCAGCAGCTTGTCTCTGAGCTCCTATGAACAGTAC. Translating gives CASSLSLSSYEQY. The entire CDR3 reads CASSLSLSSYEQYF. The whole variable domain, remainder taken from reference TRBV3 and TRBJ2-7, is GPKVLQIPSHQIIDMGQMVTLNCDPVSNHLYFYWYKQILGQQMEFLVNFYNGKVMEKSKLFKDQFSVERPDGSYFTLKIQPTALEDSAVYFCASSLSLSSYEQYFGPGTRLTVL.

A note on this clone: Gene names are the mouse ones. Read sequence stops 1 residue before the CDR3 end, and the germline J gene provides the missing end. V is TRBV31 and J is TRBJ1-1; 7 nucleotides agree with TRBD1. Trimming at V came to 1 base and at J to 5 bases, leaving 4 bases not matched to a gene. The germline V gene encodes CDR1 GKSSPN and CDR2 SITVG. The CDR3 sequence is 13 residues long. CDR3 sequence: CAWSRQGRTEVFF. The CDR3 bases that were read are TGTGCCTGGAGTCGACAGGGAAGGACAGAAGTCTTC.

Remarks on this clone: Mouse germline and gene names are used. The part of the CDR3 DNA that was read is TGTGCCAGCAGCTTACAGAGAGGGGACACCCAGTAC. Translating it yields CASSLQRGDTQY. In full, the CDR3 reads CASSLQRGDTQYF. V is TRBV3 and J is TRBJ2-5; D remains ambiguous. The sequence runs out 1 residue before the end of the CDR3; the remainder is reconstructed from the germline J gene. V lost 2 bases to trimming and J lost 6 bases, with 9 bases between them. The CDR3 contains 13 residues. The germline V gene has CDR1 SNHLY and CDR2 FYNGKV (reference sequence).